These 17 T cell receptor beta chains were all obtained from the same sample, sequenced in a study of long-term antiretroviral therapy in people with HIV. immunoSEQ v3.0 was run at survey level. TCRdb's copy holds only in-frame clones and misses some; the assay was immunoSEQ multiplex PCR. The sample consists of roughly 18,000 clones, about 78% of them appearing once. The sequenced sample was unsorted PBMCs, obtained 2.9 years after starting antiretroviral therapy. These TCRs come from a woman aged 25 to 39 with HIV.

This clone was counted once. The rearrangement links TRBV5-4 to TRBJ1-2, with a weak D call TRBD1 (6 bases). The CDR3 covers 15 residues. The V gene lost 0 bases and the J gene lost 4 bases, with 13 bases spanning the gap. Germline V lookup: CDR1 SGHNT, CDR2 YYREEE (reference sequence). The CDR3: CASSLVETGIYGYTF. CDR3 in DNA: TGTGCCAGCAGCTTGGTTGAAACAGGGATCTATGGCTACACCTTC.

The chain joins TRBV5-1 to TRBJ2-7; D uncertain. The germline gives CDR1 SGHRS, CDR2 YFSETQ. The CDR3 runs to 14 residues. V lost 0 bases and J lost 0, with 7 bases in between. CDR3 in amino acids: CASSLAPVSYEQYV. The CDR3 coding sequence is TGCGCCAGCAGCTTGGCCCCGGTCTCCTACGAGCAGTACGTC.

J is TRBJ1-1 and V is TRBV11-2, with no clear D. V dropped 0 bases and J dropped 1 base, with 9 bases sitting between them. CDR1 and CDR2 from the germline V gene are SGHAT and FQNNGV. CDR3 length: 15 amino acids. As DNA, the CDR3 is TGTGCCAGCAGCTTAGACTCCGGGTGGAACACTGAAGCTTTCTTT. Its protein product is CASSLDSGWNTEAFF.

This chain connects TRBV18 to TRBJ1-1; a possible D gene is TRBD1 (5 bases). CDR3 length: 15 amino acids. The V end lost 3 bases, the J end lost 6 bases, and 17 bases lay between the germline ends. Germline values: CDR1 KGHSH, CDR2 LQKENI. The chain's CDR3 is CASSPLGGQGAEAFF. In DNA form, the CDR3 reads TGTGCCAGCTCACCCCTCGGAGGGCAAGGGGCTGAAGCTTTCTTT.

The rearrangement links TRBV7-9 to TRBJ1-2; TRBD1 is a possible D gene (5 bases). Between the trimmed V and J ends, which lost 3 bases and 6 bases, there was a span of 20 bases. Germline CDR1 SEHNR, CDR2 FQNEAQ (reference sequence). This CDR3 spans 16 amino acids. Here the CDR3 reads CASSFRLVGGEDGYTF. As DNA, the CDR3 is TGTGCCAGCAGCTTTAGGCTTGTTGGGGGAGAGGATGGCTACACCTTC.

This clone is large within its sample. The chain uses TRBV6-5 and TRBJ2-3, with D possibly TRBD1 on 6 matching bases. The germline V gene has CDR1 MNHEY and CDR2 SVGAGI. The CDR3 covers 14 residues. Trimming stripped 6 bases from V and 2 bases from J, with 12 bases between. The CDR3 region is CASSPGQNTDTQYF. As DNA, the CDR3 is TGTGCCAGCAGCCCCGGACAGAACACAGATACGCAGTATTTT.

The CDR3 loop is CASSQFQAVQETQYF. The CDR3 nucleotides read TGCGCCAGCAGCCAGTTTCAAGCGGTACAAGAGACCCAGTACTTC. The genes are TRBV4-1 and TRBJ2-5, with D possibly being TRBD2 (5 bases). Germline CDR1 reads MGHRA; CDR2 reads YSYEKL. The CDR3 spans 15 residues. V lost 3 bases and J lost 2, with 13 bases in between.

The chain uses TRBV6-5 and TRBJ2-3; D gene ambiguous. This CDR3 has 15 amino acids. The V end lost 1 base, the J end lost 0 bases, and 8 bases lay between the germline ends. The germline CDR1 and CDR2 sequences are MNHEY and SVGAGI. CDR3 nucleotides: TGTGCCAGCAGTTACTACACCTCTAGCACAGATACGCAGTATTTT. This gives the protein CASSYYTSSTDTQYF.

The chain has TRBV2 and TRBJ2-1; a possible D gene is TRBD2 (5 bases). Germline CDR1 reads SNHLY; CDR2 reads FYNNEI. The CDR3 runs 11 residues. V lost 10 bases to trimming and J lost 7 bases, with 11 bases between them. CDR3 bases: TGTGCCACCCTAAGGAGGAATGAGCAGTTCTTC. The encoded protein is CATLRRNEQFF.

The chain links TRBV5-4 to TRBJ1-2; D unclear. V lost 0 bases and J 4 bases, leaving 7 bases between the germline ends. CDR1 is SGHNT, CDR2 YYREEE, per germline (reference sequence). This CDR3 has 13 amino acids. The DNA for the CDR3 is TGTGCCAGCAGCTTGGACGCTTCCTATGGCTACACCTTC. Translating gives CASSLDASYGYTF. The complete variable domain, with remaining parts taken from reference TRBV5-4 and TRBJ1-2, reads ETGVTQSPTHLIKTRGQQVTLRCSSQSGHNTVSWYQQALGQGPQFIFQYYREEENGRGNFPPRFSGLQFPNYSSELNVNALELDDSALYLCASSLDASYGYTFGSGTRLTVV.

The chain couples TRBV7-8 to TRBJ1-2; 9 bases line up with TRBD1. The CDR3 sequence is 17 residues long. The trim removed 1 base at V and 5 bases at J, leaving 11 bases unmatched. CDR1 SGHVS and CDR2 FQNEAQ come from the germline V gene. CDR3 in DNA: TGTGCCAGCAGCTTAGAAACTGACAGGGGGAAATCGTATGGCTACACCTTC. Its translation is CASSLETDRGKSYGYTF.

The chain has TRBV6-5 and TRBJ1-3, with D uncertain. CDR3 size: 13 residues. Germline assignment: CDR1 MNHEY and CDR2 SVGAGI. Trimming pared 4 bases from V and 2 bases from J, leaving 6 bases between. In DNA, the CDR3 is TGTGCCAGCAGTTCCGAAACTGGAAACACCATATATTTT. Translating gives CASSSETGNTIYF.

The chain links TRBV30 to TRBJ2-5; 11 bases are shared with TRBD2. The germline V gene encodes CDR1 GTSNPN and CDR2 SVGIG (reference sequence). With V trimmed by 2 bases and J by 4 bases, 12 bases remained unmatched. The CDR3 is made up of 17 amino acids. CDR3 nucleotide sequence: TGTGCCTGGAGTCAACGAGGGTTAGCGGGGGGGCGAGAGACCCAGTACTTC. Encoded protein: CAWSQRGLAGGRETQYF.

The chain is built from TRBV29-1 and TRBJ1-1; D is undetermined. V lost 2 bases and J lost 5, with 6 bases in between. CDR1 SQVTM and CDR2 ANQGSEA come from the germline V gene. The CDR3 has 11 residues. DNA for the CDR3: TGCAGCGTTGAAACGGGGACTGAAGCTTTCTTT. This encodes CSVETGTEAFF.

J is TRBJ2-7 and V is TRBV18, with D perhaps being TRBD1 or TRBD2 (5 bases each). CDR3 size: 17 residues. Germline lookup yields CDR1 KGHSH and CDR2 LQKENI. V lost 6 bases to trimming and J lost 4 bases, with 25 bases between them. CDR3: CASSPSEGRGPPYEQYF. The DNA of the CDR3 is TGTGCCAGCTCCCCATCCGAGGGACGGGGACCACCTTACGAGCAGTACTTC.

This clone was observed a handful of times. The chain joins TRBV5-4 to TRBJ2-7; 8 bases are a match to TRBD1. In germline, CDR1 is SGHNT, CDR2 YYREEE (reference sequence). After removal of 0 bases from V and 5 bases from J, the junction contained 7 bases not matched to a gene. The CDR3 is 15 residues long. This chain's CDR3 is CASSLAVRGPDEQYV. The CDR3, as DNA: TGTGCCAGCAGCTTGGCCGTCAGGGGGCCCGACGAGCAGTACGTC.

This chain joins TRBV6-7 and TRBJ1-5; D is possibly TRBD1 (6 bases). TRBV6-7 is filed as an ORF, its function uncertain. V gave up 6 bases and J gave up 4 bases, with 16 bases separating them. CDR3 size: 15 residues. The CDR3 here is CASRRRQELNQPQHF. Here the CDR3 DNA reads TGTGCCAGCAGGAGACGACAGGAATTAAATCAGCCCCAGCATTTT.